This T cell receptor beta chain derives from a study of T cell repertoires in cytomegalovirus infection. Study-wide background: CMV epitopes used comprised recently identified HLA-C-restricted ones and well-studied HLA-B-restricted ones. Carrying CMV and the relevant HLA type showed in public TCR beta signatures.

Study-level points and caveats: People with CMV and the relevant HLA were identified by cumulative public TCR beta family frequency. The ex vivo response was dominated by HLA-C-restricted CMV-specific TCR beta clonotypes.

This clonotype was seen a handful of times. Its target is unknown. MiXCR was run by TCRdb on the reads, yielding one entry per CDR3 protein. The repertoire holds some 920,000 distinct CDR3 sequences, with roughly 30% as singletons. J was trimmed by 0 bases and V by 0 bases; bases with no gene match: 3. This CDR3 spans 16 amino acids. The germline CDR1 and CDR2 sequences are MGHRA and YSYEKL. The V and J genes are TRBV4-1 and TRBJ2-7; 9 bases map to TRBD1. This material consisted of cultured CD8+ T cells from PBMCs, taken from culture after CMV antigen stimulation. The clonotype was recovered from a human donor in good health (CMV status not recorded). Some clones in this sample may be carry-over from other donors' samples. The CDR3 DNA is TGCGCCAGCAGCCAAGACAGGGACAGGGCCTCCTACGAGCAGTACTTC. Translated: CASSQDRDRASYEQYF.